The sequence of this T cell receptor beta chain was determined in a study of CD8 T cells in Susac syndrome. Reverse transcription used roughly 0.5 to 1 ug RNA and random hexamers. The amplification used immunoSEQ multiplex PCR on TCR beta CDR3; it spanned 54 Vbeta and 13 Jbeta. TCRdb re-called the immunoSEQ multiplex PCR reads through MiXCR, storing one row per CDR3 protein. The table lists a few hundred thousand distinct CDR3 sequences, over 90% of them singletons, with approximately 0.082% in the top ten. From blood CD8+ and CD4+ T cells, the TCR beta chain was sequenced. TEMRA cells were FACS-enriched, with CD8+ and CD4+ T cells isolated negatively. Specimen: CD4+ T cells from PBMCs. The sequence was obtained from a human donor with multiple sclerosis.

The CDR3: CASSVGDYYNEQFF. The CDR3 coding sequence is TGTGCCAGCAGCGTAGGGGACTACTACAATGAGCAGTTCTTC. The chain combines TRBV9 with TRBJ2-1, with 7 positions matching TRBD2. CDR1 SGDLS and CDR2 YYNGEE come from the germline V gene. With 0 bases clipped from V and 3 bases from J, the junction kept 0 bases outside the gene matches. This CDR3 spans 14 amino acids.